The rows below give T cell receptor beta chains drawn from one sample of a study of CD8+CD57+ T cells in acquired aplastic anemia. MiXCR, applied by TCRdb to the reads, yields one record per CDR3 protein. The table lists around 150,000 distinct CDR3 sequences, approximately 43% of them singletons. Sequenced input: sorted CD4+, CD8+, or CD8+CD57+ T cells (not recorded which) from PBMCs. These receptor sequences come from a human donor in good health. Each CDR3 is given with its conserved first and last residue. The order of the fields is CDR3 protein, CDR3 DNA, clone size, D gene, V gene, J gene, CDR3 length. A D gene is named only where the DNA matches it firmly. Size tells how often a clone was seen (once, few, many) or the class of an expanded clone, and some rows leave it out.

CDR3aa: CAGSSGTVKVNLEQYF
CDR3nt: TGTGCCGGCAGCTCGGGGACAGTTAAGGTGAACCTCGAGCAGTACTTC
abundance: NA
d_gene: TRBD1
v_gene: TRBV11-2
j_gene: TRBJ2-7
len: 16

CDR3aa: CASSFPGTVNSPLHF
CDR3nt: TGTGCCAGCAGCTTTCCTGGGACAGTCAATTCACCCCTCCACTTT
abundance: NA
d_gene: TRBD1
v_gene: TRBV7-2
j_gene: TRBJ1-6
len: 15

CDR3aa: CAIIAGGTYNEQFF
CDR3nt: TGTGCCATTATAGCGGGGGGGACCTACAACGAGCAGTTCTTC
abundance: NA
d_gene: TRBD2
v_gene: TRBV10-3
j_gene: TRBJ2-1
len: 14

CDR3aa: CASSPRGRGNYGYTF
CDR3nt: TGTGCCAGCAGCCCTCGGGGGAGGGGTAACTATGGCTACACCTTC
abundance: few
d_gene: NA
v_gene: TRBV6-1
j_gene: TRBJ1-2
len: 15

CDR3aa: CATRPTVQETQYF
CDR3nt: TGTGCCACCCGACCGACGGTCCAAGAGACCCAGTACTTC
abundance: NA
d_gene: NA
v_gene: TRBV15
j_gene: TRBJ2-5
len: 13

CDR3aa: CSALTGTGMYEQYF
CDR3nt: TGCAGTGCTCTTACCGGGACAGGGATGTACGAGCAGTACTTC
abundance: NA
d_gene: TRBD1
v_gene: TRBV20-1
j_gene: TRBJ2-7
len: 14

CDR3aa: CASTLRGLFTDTQYF
CDR3nt: TGTGCCAGCACGTTGCGGGGGTTGTTCACAGATACGCAGTATTTT
abundance: many
d_gene: TRBD2
v_gene: TRBV9
j_gene: TRBJ2-3
len: 15

CDR3aa: CASSSGRMINEQFF
CDR3nt: TGTGCCAGTAGTAGCGGGAGAATGATCAATGAGCAGTTCTTC
abundance: many
d_gene: TRBD2
v_gene: TRBV19
j_gene: TRBJ2-1
len: 14

CDR3aa: CATSRDTGSSYNEQFF
CDR3nt: TGTGCCACCAGCAGAGATACGGGGAGCTCCTACAATGAGCAGTTCTTC
abundance: NA
d_gene: NA
v_gene: TRBV15
j_gene: TRBJ2-1
len: 16

CDR3aa: CASSQGDRGTEETQYF
CDR3nt: TGTGCCAGCAGCCAGGGGGACAGGGGTACTGAAGAGACCCAGTACTTC
abundance: NA
d_gene: TRBD1
v_gene: TRBV6-2/TRBV6-3
j_gene: TRBJ2-5
len: 16

CDR3aa: CASSLSTGANVLTF
CDR3nt: TGCGCCAGCAGCTTGAGTACTGGGGCCAACGTCCTGACTTTC
abundance: many
d_gene: NA
v_gene: TRBV5-1
j_gene: TRBJ2-6
len: 14

CDR3aa: CASSLVYNEQFF
CDR3nt: TGTGCCAGCAGCTTGGTGTACAATGAGCAGTTCTTC
abundance: few
d_gene: NA
v_gene: TRBV7-9
j_gene: TRBJ2-1
len: 12